This passage covers 25 T cell receptor beta chains from one sample sequenced in a study of graft-versus-host responses after intestinal transplantation. These receptors have no identified antigens. Repertoires were generated with immunoSEQ multiplex PCR, while TCRdb's copy carries only in-frame clones and drops some. This table holds around 89,000 clones, around 92% found once. The source was unstimulated CD8+ T cells sorted from spleen or lymph node cells, collected before transplant. The receptors come from a human donor who was the organ donor for an intestinal transplant.

The CDR3 DNA is TGTGCCAGCGACGGGAGGGAGACCCAGTACTTC. The encoded protein is CASDGRETQYF. This chain connects TRBV25-1 to TRBJ2-5, with 7 nucleotides matching TRBD2. The V gene's germline CDR1 is MGHDK and CDR2 SYGVNS. Trimming removed 8 bases from V and 5 bases from J; junction bases left unmatched: 2. The CDR3 consists of 11 residues.

The chain is built from TRBV10-3 and TRBJ2-1, with 9 bases fitting TRBD1. J was trimmed by 8 bases and V by 11 bases; bases with no gene match: 19. The CDR3 consists of 16 residues. Germline values: CDR1 ENHRY, CDR2 SYGVKD. CDR3 region: CAVNSPGTGPPDEQFF. The CDR3 nucleotides are TGTGCCGTGAATAGTCCTGGGACAGGGCCCCCGGATGAGCAGTTCTTC.

The chain has TRBV10-3 and TRBJ2-7; 11 bases fit TRBD2. Losses at the gene ends were 0 bases for V and 3 bases for J; bases not matched to a gene: 1. CDR1 ENHRY and CDR2 SYGVKD come from the germline V gene. The CDR3 extends over 15 amino acids. CDR3 bases: TGTGCCATCAGTGAGTCGACTAGCGGGGTCTACGAGCAGTACTTC. It encodes CAISESTSGVYEQYF.

This clone has just one count. J is TRBJ1-6 and V is TRBV2, with 7 bases fitting TRBD1. The CDR3 is 17 residues long. The germline gives CDR1 SNHLY, CDR2 FYNNEI. With 4 bases clipped from V and 0 bases from J, the junction kept 6 bases outside the gene matches. CDR3 DNA: TGTGCCAGCAGTGCATCAGGGGGGAGCTCCTATAATTCACCCCTCCACTTT. This sequence encodes CASSASGGSSYNSPLHF.

The J gene is TRBJ2-3, the V gene TRBV7-6, with TRBD1 identical over 7 bases. Germline V gives CDR1 SGHVS, CDR2 FNYEAQ. The CDR3 totals 17 residues. The ends lost 3 bases at V and 2 bases at J; junction bases unmatched: 11. CDR3 residues: CASSFHLQGKSTDTQYF. The CDR3 DNA is TGTGCCAGCAGCTTCCACCTACAGGGGAAGTCCACAGATACGCAGTATTTT.

V and J are TRBV9 and TRBJ2-3; 9 nucleotides line up with TRBD1. Germline loops: CDR1 SGDLS, CDR2 YYNGEE. The trim removed 0 bases at V and 5 bases at J, leaving 1 base unmatched. The CDR3 consists of 14 residues. CDR3 residues: CASSVGTGEDTQYF. The CDR3 DNA reads as TGTGCCAGCAGCGTAGGGACAGGGGAAGATACGCAGTATTTT.

The chain recombines TRBV27 with TRBJ2-1; 8 bases align to TRBD2. This CDR3 is built from 14 residues. Germline V lookup: CDR1 MNHEY, CDR2 SMNVEV (reference sequence). The V gene end was trimmed by 8 bases and the J gene end by 4 bases; junction bases not matched to a gene: 7. The CDR3 spells CASLPGGAYNEQFF. The CDR3, as DNA: TGTGCCAGCTTACCGGGGGGGGCGTACAATGAGCAGTTCTTC.

The CDR3 DNA reads TGTGCCAGCAGTTTCGGGGGTCAGCCCCAGCATTTT. It encodes CASSFGGQPQHF. The chain employs TRBV27 and TRBJ1-5; D perhaps matches TRBD1 (5 bases). V was trimmed by 3 bases and J by 6 bases, leaving 6 bases between them. Germline CDR1 MNHEY, CDR2 SMNVEV (reference sequence). The length of the CDR3 is 12 residues.

The gene calls are TRBV7-9 and TRBJ2-5; possibly TRBD2 for D (5 bases). The end of the DNA is better explained by TRBJ2-7, so the J call may be wrong. Germline V gene data show CDR1 as SEHNR and CDR2 as FQNEAQ (reference sequence). This CDR3 comprises 14 residues. The CDR3 spells CASSHPDSSYEQYF. The CDR3 DNA reads TGTGCCAGCAGCCACCCGGACTCTTCCTACGAGCAGTACTTC.

The chain employs TRBV11-2 and TRBJ1-1, with D possibly TRBD1 on 6 matching bases. This CDR3 is 12 amino acids long. V was clipped by 6 bases and J by 1 base, with 6 bases between them. Germline V lookup: CDR1 SGHAT, CDR2 FQNNGV. The CDR3 protein is CASRGQNTEAFF. CDR3 sequence (DNA): TGTGCCAGCAGGGGACAGAACACTGAAGCTTTCTTT.

The rearrangement joins TRBV11-2 to TRBJ1-3, with D uncertain. The CDR3 is made up of 14 amino acids. The ends were cut back, 8 bases at V and 0 bases at J, with 11 bases in the middle. Per germline, CDR1 SGHAT and CDR2 FQNNGV. The CDR3 DNA follows: TGTGCCAGCCGTGGACTAAGCTCTGGAAACACCATATATTTT. This translates into CASRGLSSGNTIYF.

The chain recombines TRBV7-2 with TRBJ2-7; possibly TRBD2 for D (5 bases). V shed 1 base and J shed 2 bases, with 15 bases lying between them. Germline V gene lookup returns CDR1 SGHTA and CDR2 FQGNSA. The CDR3 loop spans 16 amino acids. This CDR3 reads CASSLGSGGLPYEQYF. The CDR3 nucleotides are TGTGCCAGCAGCTTAGGGAGCGGTGGGCTGCCCTACGAGCAGTACTTC.

The V call is TRBV4-3, the J call TRBJ1-4; perhaps TRBD1 as D (5 bases). V was shortened by 1 base and J by 11 bases, with 17 bases between the two germline ends. CDR1 and CDR2 from the germline V gene are LGHNA and YSLEER. This CDR3 has 15 amino acids. For the CDR3, the DNA is TGCGCCAGCAGCCAAGGGGCAGGGCCGGGGGGGAAACTGTTTTTT. It specifies CASSQGAGPGGKLFF.

The V and J genes are TRBV5-6 and TRBJ1-2, with a weak D call TRBD1 (5 bases). The CDR3 covers 14 residues. CDR1 and CDR2 (germline): SGHDT, YYEEEE. Trimming took 0 bases from V and 0 from J, leaving 6 bases between them. This CDR3 is CASSLVRANYGYTF. The CDR3 nucleotides read TGTGCCAGCAGCTTGGTCAGGGCTAACTATGGCTACACCTTC.

The table lists this clone with a count of one. This chain connects TRBV5-6 to TRBJ1-5, with 8 bases matching TRBD1. This CDR3 is built from 13 residues. Looked up from germline, CDR1 is SGHDT and CDR2 is YYEEEE. V dropped 8 bases and J dropped 1; count of bases not matched to a gene: 2. The CDR3 DNA reads as TGTGCCAGGACAGGGGTAAGCAATCAGCCCCAGCATTTT. Translated: CARTGVSNQPQHF. Variable domain in full (rest from reference TRBV5-6 and TRBJ1-5): DAGVTQSPTHLIKTRGQQVTLRCSPKSGHDTVSWYQQALGQGPQFIFQYYEEEERQRGNFPDRFSGHQFPNYSSELNVNALLLGDSALYLCARTGVSNQPQHFGDGTRLSIL.

The V call is TRBV9, the J call TRBJ1-5; weak D call: TRBD1 (6 bases). Trimming shortened V by 4 bases and J by 2 bases, and 13 bases separated the two germline ends. Looked up from germline, CDR1 is SGDLS and CDR2 is YYNGEE. The CDR3 has 15 residues. This CDR3 reads CASSLGGAGNQPQHF. The CDR3 coding sequence is TGTGCCAGCAGCTTGGGGGGGGCGGGCAATCAGCCCCAGCATTTT.

This chain joins TRBV4-3 and TRBJ1-1; D is perhaps TRBD1 (5 bases). Germline V lookup: CDR1 LGHNA, CDR2 YSLEER. The CDR3 sequence is 13 residues long. The CDR3 is CATGQLMGTEAFF. The CDR3 DNA follows: TGCGCGACCGGACAATTAATGGGGACTGAAGCTTTCTTT.

As to this clone: This same CDR3 is encoded by further DNA sequences in the sample. The CDR3 DNA is TGTGCCAGCACGGACAGGGTTTATGGCTACACCTTC. Translating gives CASTDRVYGYTF. The chain uses TRBV9 and TRBJ1-2; TRBD1 matches 8 bases. Germline CDR1 reads SGDLS; CDR2 reads YYNGEE. V trimming: 6 bases; J trimming: 5 bases; junction bases outside the gene matches: 3. The CDR3 sequence is 12 residues long.

The chain joins TRBV4-1 to TRBJ2-4, with 7 bases matching TRBD1. The CDR3 totals 12 residues. Germline CDR1 and CDR2: MGHRA and YSYEKL. V lost 1 base and J lost 11; bases outside the gene matches: 2. CDR3 sequence (DNA): TGCGCCAGCAGCCAAGTAGGGGGCGTTCAGTACTTC. It specifies CASSQVGGVQYF.

This chain joins TRBV27 and TRBJ2-5; 9 nucleotides agree with TRBD1. The J call is doubtful: the DNA matches TRBJ2-7 better. The CDR3 extends over 13 amino acids. Germline V gene sequence: CDR1 MNHEY, CDR2 SMNVEV (reference sequence). The chain's CDR3 is CASSQGQGYEQYF. CDR3 bases: TGTGCCAGCAGCCAAGGACAGGGGTACGAGCAGTACTTC.

The chain carries TRBV4-1 and TRBJ2-3, with D possibly matching TRBD1 (5 bases). The V and J ends lost 1 base and 0 bases respectively, with 11 bases between them. The CDR3 loop spans 16 amino acids. Germline CDR1 reads MGHRA; CDR2 reads YSYEKL. The CDR3 sequence is CASSQGTSTSTDTQYF. The CDR3 nucleotides read TGCGCCAGCAGCCAAGGGACATCTACCAGCACAGATACGCAGTATTTT.

The chain carries TRBV27 and TRBJ1-6; the D is unclear. The CDR3 sequence is 13 residues long. Per the germline V gene, CDR1 is MNHEY and CDR2 is SMNVEV (reference sequence). V gave up 3 bases and J gave up 7 bases, with 7 bases separating them. CDR3 in amino acids: CASSLAVNSPLHF. The CDR3 DNA is TGTGCCAGCAGTTTGGCCGTCAATTCACCCCTCCACTTT.

This clone appeared a few times. V usage is TRBV19 and J usage is TRBJ1-1; the D gene is possibly TRBD1 (5 bases). Germline V gives CDR1 LNHDA, CDR2 SQIVND (reference sequence). There are 13 residues in the CDR3. Trimming took off 5 bases at V and 4 bases at J, with 11 bases between the two ends. CDR3 loop: CASSWGGVTEAFF. The CDR3 coding sequence is TGTGCCAGTAGTTGGGGCGGTGTCACTGAAGCTTTCTTT. Together with reference TRBV19 and TRBJ1-1, the CDR3 gives the full variable domain: DGGITQSPKYLFRKEGQNVTLSCEQNLNHDAMYWYRQDPGQGLRLIYYSQIVNDFQKGDIAEGYSVSREKKESFPLTVTSAQKNPTAFYLCASSWGGVTEAFFGQGTRLTVV.

This sequence joins TRBV27 and TRBJ1-2, with 7 bases aligning to TRBD1. Trimming at V came to 8 bases and at J to 1 base, leaving 1 base not matched to a gene. Germline V gene sequence: CDR1 MNHEY, CDR2 SMNVEV (reference sequence). The CDR3 covers 12 residues. CDR3: CASRQGNYGYTF. The CDR3 DNA reads TGTGCCAGCCGACAGGGTAACTATGGCTACACCTTC.

V and J are TRBV15 and TRBJ1-4; D is undetermined. CDR3 length: 14 amino acids. Germline V gene data show CDR1 as LNHNV and CDR2 as YYDKDF (reference sequence). V was clipped by 0 bases and J by 6 bases, with 8 bases between them. DNA of the CDR3: TGTGCCACCAGCAGAGAGGGCAGGCATGAAAAACTGTTTTTT. Protein sequence: CATSREGRHEKLFF.